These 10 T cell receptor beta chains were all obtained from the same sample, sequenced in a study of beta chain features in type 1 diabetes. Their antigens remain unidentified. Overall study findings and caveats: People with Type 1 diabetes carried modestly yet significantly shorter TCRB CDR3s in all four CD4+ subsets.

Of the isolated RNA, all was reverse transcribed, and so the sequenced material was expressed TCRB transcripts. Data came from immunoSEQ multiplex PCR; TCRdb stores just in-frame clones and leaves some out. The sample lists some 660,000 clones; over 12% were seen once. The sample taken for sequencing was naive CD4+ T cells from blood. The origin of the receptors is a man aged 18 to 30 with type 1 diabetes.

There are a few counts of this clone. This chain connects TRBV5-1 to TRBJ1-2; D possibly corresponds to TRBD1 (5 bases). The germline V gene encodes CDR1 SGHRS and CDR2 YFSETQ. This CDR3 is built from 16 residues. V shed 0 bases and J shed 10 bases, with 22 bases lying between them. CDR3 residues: CASSLAGWQATANYTF. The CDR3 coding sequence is TGCGCCAGCAGCTTGGCAGGGTGGCAGGCCACCGCTAACTACACCTTC.

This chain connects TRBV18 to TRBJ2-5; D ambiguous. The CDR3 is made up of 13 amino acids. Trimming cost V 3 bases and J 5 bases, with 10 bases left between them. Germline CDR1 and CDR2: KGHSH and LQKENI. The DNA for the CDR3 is TGTGCCAGCTCACCTTTAATCGGCGAGACCCAGTACTTC. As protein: CASSPLIGETQYF.

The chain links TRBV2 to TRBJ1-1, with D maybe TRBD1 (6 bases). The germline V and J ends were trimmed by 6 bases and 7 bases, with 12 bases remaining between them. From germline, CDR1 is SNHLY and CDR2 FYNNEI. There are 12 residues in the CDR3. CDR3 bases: TGTGCCAGCAGCCCTGGACAGTTTGAAGCTTTCTTT. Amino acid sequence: CASSPGQFEAFF.

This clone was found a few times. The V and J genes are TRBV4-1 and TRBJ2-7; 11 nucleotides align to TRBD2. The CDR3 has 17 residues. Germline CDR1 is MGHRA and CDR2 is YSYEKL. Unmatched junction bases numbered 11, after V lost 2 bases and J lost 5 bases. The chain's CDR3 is CASSQMGLADSRDEQYF. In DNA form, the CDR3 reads TGCGCCAGCAGCCAAATGGGACTAGCGGATTCAAGGGACGAGCAGTACTTC.

The CDR3 sequence: CASSSVRQGDYGYTF. The CDR3 nucleotides are TGTGCCAGCAGTTCCGTGCGACAGGGAGACTATGGCTACACCTTC. V usage is TRBV28 and J usage is TRBJ1-2; 7 positions match TRBD1. This CDR3 has 15 residues. With 4 bases clipped from V and 3 bases from J, the junction kept 8 bases outside the gene matches. CDR1 MDHEN and CDR2 SYDVKM come from the germline V gene.

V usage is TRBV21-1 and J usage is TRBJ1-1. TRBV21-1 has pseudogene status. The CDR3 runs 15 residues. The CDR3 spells CASSKIPEINTEAFF. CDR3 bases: TGTGCCAGCAGCAAAATTCCAGAGATTAACACTGAAGCTTTCTTT.

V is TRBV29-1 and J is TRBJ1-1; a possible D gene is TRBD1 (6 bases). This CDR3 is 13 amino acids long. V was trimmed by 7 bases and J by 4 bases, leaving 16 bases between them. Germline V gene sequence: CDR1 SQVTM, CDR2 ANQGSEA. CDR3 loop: CSAKPGAATEAFF. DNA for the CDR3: TGCAGCGCAAAACCAGGGGCGGCCACTGAAGCTTTCTTT. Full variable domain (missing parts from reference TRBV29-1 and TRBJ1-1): SAVISQKPSRDICQRGTSLTIQCQVDSQVTMMFWYRQQPGQSLTLIATANQGSEATYESGFVIDKFPISRPNLTFSTLTVSNMSPEDSSIYLCSAKPGAATEAFFGQGTRLTVV.

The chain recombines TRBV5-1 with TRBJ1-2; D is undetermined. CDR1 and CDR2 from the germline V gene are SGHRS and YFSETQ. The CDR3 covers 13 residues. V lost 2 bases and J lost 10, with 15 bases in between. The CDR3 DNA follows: TGCGCCAGCAGCTTTTCCGGCCCTGAAGCCTACACCTTC. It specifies CASSFSGPEAYTF.

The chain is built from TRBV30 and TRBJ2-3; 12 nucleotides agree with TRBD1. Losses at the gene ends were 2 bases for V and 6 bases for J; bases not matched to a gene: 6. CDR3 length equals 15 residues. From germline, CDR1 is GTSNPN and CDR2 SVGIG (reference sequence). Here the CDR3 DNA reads TGTGCCTGGAGTCCGGGACAGGGGGCGCAGGATACGCAGTATTTT. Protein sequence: CAWSPGQGAQDTQYF.

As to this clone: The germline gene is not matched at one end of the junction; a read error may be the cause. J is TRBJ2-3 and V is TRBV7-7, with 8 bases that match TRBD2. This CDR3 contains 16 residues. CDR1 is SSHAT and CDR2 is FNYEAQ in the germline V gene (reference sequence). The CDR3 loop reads CASSLGETSGTDTQYF. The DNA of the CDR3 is TGTGCTAGCAGCTTAGGAGAGACTAGCGGCACAGATACGCAGTATTTT.